This TCR beta chain is drawn from a study of read filtering for tumor transcriptome and immune sequencing. As for the study in general: TCR-mapped reads were about 3.5 to 10.27 million with IR-seq versus about 80 to 1273 with RNA-seq. Study conclusions and caveats: IR-seq captured clonotypes deeper and more reliably than RNA-seq. Correlation between methods rose after single-read clonotypes were removed.

From about 400 ng of RNA, a library with molecular barcoded alpha/delta and beta/gamma adaptors was made. Each CDR3 protein gets one entry after TCRdb re-called the reads with MiXCR. The sample includes some 40,000 distinct CDR3 sequences, approximately 15% of them seen just once. There are 16 residues in the CDR3. A remark on this clonotype: What it recognizes is unknown.

This sequence was found in a donor at least 40 years old with multiple myeloma. The specimen was a population of CD138-negative cells sorted from bone marrow. The chain uses TRBV21-1 and TRBJ1-1; whether TRBD1, the table's D call, matches the DNA was not checked. TRBV21-1 is reported as a pseudogene. The CDR3 sequence: CASSLPRQGRRSEAFF. DNA of the CDR3: TGTGCCAGCAGCCTTCCCCGACAGGGGAGGAGGTCTGAAGCTTTCTTT.